Listed here are 21 T cell receptor beta chains from one sample, sequenced in a study of blood T cell repertoires in COVID-19. Profiled with immunoSEQ multiplex PCR; TCRdb holds only in-frame clones, not every one. Of under 170,000 clones detected, 75% to 90% appear once; the ten largest clones hold about 4.1%. The sequencing sample was made of peripheral blood. The receptors originated from a woman aged 60-75 years with active or convalescent COVID-19.

The genes are TRBV30 and TRBJ1-2, with D unresolved. Germline CDR1 and CDR2: GTSNPN and SVGIG (reference sequence). The V end was cut by 5 bases, the J end by 2 bases, with 21 bases between. The CDR3 is 16 residues long. The CDR3 loop is CAWPQKGSGLNYGYTF. Here the CDR3 DNA reads TGTGCCTGGCCGCAGAAGGGCTCCGGACTGAACTATGGCTACACCTTC.

V is TRBV10-3 and J is TRBJ1-1, with 9 nucleotides matching TRBD1. The CDR3 consists of 15 residues. V lost 5 bases and J lost 0; bases outside the gene matches: 4. In germline, CDR1 is ENHRY, CDR2 SYGVKD. CDR3 sequence (DNA): TGTGCCATCAGTCGGACAGGGGATATGAACACTGAAGCTTTCTTT. This gives the protein CAISRTGDMNTEAFF.

The rearrangement uses TRBV15 and TRBJ2-3; 9 bases match TRBD1. CDR1 LNHNV and CDR2 YYDKDF come from the germline V gene (reference sequence). The CDR3 contains 15 residues. After removal of 4 bases from V and 1 base from J, the junction contained 3 bases not matched to a gene. The CDR3 DNA follows: TGTGCCACCAGCACCTGGGACAGGGGCACAGATACGCAGTATTTT. Amino acid sequence: CATSTWDRGTDTQYF.

The chain joins TRBV21-1 to TRBJ1-5; the D segment call TRBD1 is taken from the table without a DNA check. TRBV21-1 counts as a pseudogene. This CDR3 contains 17 residues. For the CDR3, the DNA is TGTGCCAGCAGCAAAGTCGACTCCGGGACAGGGGAACAGCCCCAGCATTTT. Amino acid sequence: CASSKVDSGTGEQPQHF.

The chain employs TRBV21-1 and TRBJ2-5; TRBD2, the table's D call, was not compared with the DNA. TRBV21-1 is an annotated pseudogene. The CDR3 runs 19 residues. The CDR3 DNA sequence: TGTGCCAGCAGCAAGGACTCCGGGCTAGAACTATCACCCCAAGAGACCCAGTACTTC. Translated: CASSKDSGLELSPQETQYF.

The rearrangement joins TRBV7-9 to TRBJ2-7; tentative D call: TRBD2 (5 bases). The germline V and J ends were trimmed by 6 bases and 0 bases, with 6 bases remaining between them. The CDR3 sequence is 12 residues long. CDR1 and CDR2 from the germline V gene are SEHNR and FQNEAQ (reference sequence). CDR3 sequence (DNA): TGTGCCAGCAGGAGGGACTCCTACGAGCAGTACTTC. Encoded protein: CASRRDSYEQYF. Based on the CDR3 plus reference TRBV7-9 and TRBJ2-7, the full variable domain is DTGVSQNPRHKITKRGQNVTFRCDPISEHNRLYWYRQTLGQGPEFLTYFQNEAQLEKSRLLSDRFSAERPKGSFSTLEIQRTEQGDSAMYLCASRRDSYEQYFGPGTRLTVT.

V is TRBV21-1 and J is TRBJ1-2; the D call of TRBD1 is as the table states it, not checked on the DNA. TRBV21-1 is given as a pseudogene. The CDR3 covers 11 residues. For the CDR3, the DNA is TGTGCCAGCAGCAAAGTACAGGGAAGTTACTTC. Amino acid sequence: CASSKVQGSYF.

The chain carries TRBV3-1 (or the pseudogene TRBV3-2) and TRBJ1-3; 7 positions agree with TRBD1. Germline lookup yields CDR1 LGHDT and CDR2 YNNKEL (reference sequence). Trimming cost V 5 bases and J 2 bases; bases outside gene matches: 9. This CDR3 is built from 16 residues. Written as DNA, the CDR3 is TGTGCCAGCAGCGGCCGGACAGGCCCTACTGGAAACACCATATATTTT. Amino acid sequence: CASSGRTGPTGNTIYF.

V usage is TRBV7-2 and J usage is TRBJ1-5, with unresolved D. Germline V lookup: CDR1 SGHTA, CDR2 FQGNSA. The ends were cut back, 5 bases at V and 0 bases at J, with 5 bases in the middle. The CDR3 is 13 amino acids. CDR3 region: CASSTYSNQPQHF. CDR3 nucleotide sequence: TGTGCCAGCAGCACTTATAGCAATCAGCCCCAGCATTTT.

V and J are TRBV6-5 and TRBJ1-2, with a possible D match to TRBD1 (6 bases). The V gene's germline CDR1 is MNHEY and CDR2 SVGAGI. This CDR3 comprises 13 residues. The V end lost 6 bases, the J end lost 0 bases, and 8 bases lay between the germline ends. CDR3 residues: CASRDSANYGYTF. Here the CDR3 DNA reads TGTGCCAGCAGGGACAGTGCTAACTATGGCTACACCTTC.

The rearrangement links TRBV19 to TRBJ2-5; TRBD1 matches at 7 bases. Germline assignment: CDR1 LNHDA and CDR2 SQIVND (reference sequence). The CDR3 spans 15 residues. V was pared by 5 bases and J by 5 bases, with 11 bases of the junction left unmatched. The CDR3 sequence: CASSPNGQARETQYF. The CDR3, as DNA: TGTGCCAGTAGTCCAAATGGACAGGCGCGGGAGACCCAGTACTTC.

This clone was seen once. This sequence joins TRBV7-9 and TRBJ2-1; tentative D call: TRBD2 (6 bases). This CDR3 region has 13 residues. Trimming left V 4 bases short and J 4 bases short, with 8 bases between. Germline loops: CDR1 SEHNR, CDR2 FQNEAQ (reference sequence). The CDR3 region is CASSSGEYNEQFF. As DNA, the CDR3 is TGTGCCAGCAGCTCGGGGGAATACAATGAGCAGTTCTTC. The whole variable domain, remainder taken from reference TRBV7-9 and TRBJ2-1, is DTGVSQNPRHKITKRGQNVTFRCDPISEHNRLYWYRQTLGQGPEFLTYFQNEAQLEKSRLLSDRFSAERPKGSFSTLEIQRTEQGDSAMYLCASSSGEYNEQFFGPGTRLTVL.

The chain couples TRBV9 to TRBJ2-5; no definite D call. Germline loops: CDR1 SGDLS, CDR2 YYNGEE. The CDR3 has 13 amino acids. Deletions cut 0 bases from V and 5 bases from J, with 8 bases between. CDR3 in amino acids: CASSVASAETQYF. In DNA, the CDR3 is TGTGCCAGCAGCGTAGCAAGCGCGGAGACCCAGTACTTC. The full variable domain, its missing parts supplied by reference TRBV9 and TRBJ2-5, is DSGVTQTPKHLITATGQRVTLRCSPRSGDLSVYWYQQSLDQGLQFLIQYYNGEERAKGNILERFSAQQFPDLHSELNLSSLELGDSALYFCASSVASAETQYFGPGTRLLVL.

V and J are TRBV7-2 and TRBJ2-5, with unresolved D. This CDR3 spans 14 amino acids. Germline-derived CDR1 and CDR2 are SGHTA and FQGNSA. Trimming removed 7 bases at V and 1 base at J, with 13 bases between. CDR3 in DNA: TGTGCCAGCAAAACAAGTCTTGCCCAAGAGACCCAGTACTTC. Translated: CASKTSLAQETQYF.

The gene calls are TRBV19 and TRBJ1-5, with a tentative D call TRBD1 (5 bases). Germline CDR1 reads LNHDA; CDR2 reads SQIVND (reference sequence). Trimming took 3 bases from V and 5 from J, leaving 14 bases between them. The CDR3 has 15 amino acids. CDR3 sequence reads: CASSMSAGLYQPQHF. The CDR3 bases are TGTGCCAGTAGTATGTCGGCAGGGCTATATCAGCCCCAGCATTTT.

The chain has TRBV5-1 and TRBJ1-1; 7 nucleotides line up with TRBD1. Germline trimming cut 2 bases from V and 5 bases from J; bases unmatched to any gene: 3. Per germline, CDR1 SGHRS and CDR2 YFSETQ. The CDR3 loop spans 13 amino acids. CDR3 protein: CASSLTGVTEAFF. The CDR3, as DNA: TGCGCCAGCAGCTTAACAGGGGTGACTGAAGCTTTCTTT.

The V gene is TRBV9, the J gene TRBJ2-3, with 7 bases identical to TRBD1. J was trimmed by 2 bases and V by 4 bases; bases with no gene match: 7. Germline CDR1 SGDLS, CDR2 YYNGEE. The CDR3 runs to 15 residues. The CDR3 is CASSPRDRTTDTQYF. In DNA, the CDR3 is TGTGCCAGCAGCCCCCGGGACAGAACCACAGATACGCAGTATTTT.

V gene TRBV5-1 combines with J gene TRBJ1-1, with 7 bases lining up with TRBD1. Trimming removed 0 bases from V and 5 bases from J; junction bases left unmatched: 7. This CDR3 has 15 residues. Germline CDR1 and CDR2: SGHRS and YFSETQ. DNA of the CDR3: TGCGCCAGCAGCTTGGCTGGGGTCAGGGGGACTGAAGCTTTCTTT. This translates into CASSLAGVRGTEAFF. The variable domain in full, completed from reference TRBV5-1 and TRBJ1-1, reads KAGVTQTPRYLIKTRGQQVTLSCSPISGHRSVSWYQQTPGQGLQFLFEYFSETQRNKGNFPGRFSGRQFSNSRSEMNVSTLELGDSALYLCASSLAGVRGTEAFFGQGTRLTVV.

The chain carries TRBV6-1 and TRBJ2-5, with 8 nucleotides matching TRBD2. Germline-derived CDR1 and CDR2 are MNHNS and SASEGT. This CDR3 is built from 14 residues. Trimming at V came to 0 bases and at J to 6 bases, leaving 3 bases not matched to a gene. CDR3 sequence reads: CASSEAGGAQTQYF. The DNA of the CDR3 is TGTGCCAGCAGTGAAGCCGGGGGGGCACAGACCCAGTACTTC.

This chain joins TRBV5-8 and TRBJ1-5, with D perhaps matching TRBD1 (5 bases). Germline V CDR1 and CDR2: SGHTS, YDEGEE. The CDR3 is 15 residues long. Trimming stripped 4 bases from V and 2 bases from J, with 13 bases between. Here the CDR3 reads CASSPFGAGNQPQHF. DNA for the CDR3: TGTGCCAGCAGCCCCTTTGGGGCGGGCAATCAGCCCCAGCATTTT.

CDR3 DNA: TGTGCCAGTAGTCCGGGACAGGGGGCTGGTAACATTCAGTACTTC. It codes for CASSPGQGAGNIQYF. The rearrangement uses TRBV19 and TRBJ2-4, with 12 nucleotides matching TRBD1. This CDR3 contains 15 residues. Trimming took 5 bases from V and 7 from J; bases not matched to a gene: 6. Per germline, CDR1 LNHDA and CDR2 SQIVND (reference sequence).